This T cell receptor beta chain was sequenced during a study of T cell repertoires in cytomegalovirus infection (dated by TCRdb to between 2018 and 2020). Describing the broader study: Donor HLA type was relevant to the analysis, because carriage of CMV infection together with the matching HLA type was indicated by public TCR beta signatures. Paper-wide results and their limitations: Cumulative frequency of public TCR beta family members discriminated carriers of CMV infection plus the relevant HLA type in this cohort and an independent approximately 400-donor cohort. In the ex vivo response, HLA-C-restricted CMV-specific TCR beta clonotypes were dominant, and in two of eight donors the single most frequent clonotype came from this HLA-C-restricted group.

Deletion took 4 bases off V and 2 bases off J, with a span of 8 bases between the germline ends. The CDR3 covers 13 residues, taking in both the cysteine and the phenylalanine. Only the CDR3 portion is preserved as DNA: 39 bases, with reading frame beginning at the first base. CDR1 and CDR2 are drawn from the germline V gene: SGHTA, FQGNSA. Sequencing instrument: Illumina HiSeq 1500. The public reads were reprocessed in TCRdb via fastp at Q25 and MiXCR, keeping in-frame beta chains. Rows merge per CDR3 protein into single entries with the most common DNA and genes. This sample has 200,000 to 300,000 distinct CDR3 sequences in its table, and roughly 13% of those were observed once. Around 8.1% of the sample is in the top ten clones. This clonotype was recorded many times. The specificity of this receptor is unknown. Per-base quality was not reported, and no clone a single base away is much larger than it.

The chain links TRBV7-2 with TRBJ1-1, and the D gene may be TRBD1, 6 bases matching. The receptor's source is a human donor in good health (CMV status not recorded). Some clones in this sample may be carry-over from other donors' samples. The sequenced sample consisted of PBMCs. The DNA sequence is given as TGTGCCAGCAGCTCCAGGGGCAACACTGAAGCTTTCTTT. Its product reads: CASSSRGNTEAFF. The CDR3 plus the reference TRBV7-2 and TRBJ1-1 genes for the other parts give the full variable domain: GAGVSQSPSNKVTEKGKDVELRCDPISGHTALYWYRQSLGQGLEFLIYFQGNSAPDKSGLPSDRFSAERTGGSVSTLTIQRTQQEDSAVYLCASSSRGNTEAFFGQGTRLTVV.